This TCR beta chain is drawn from a study of blood T cell repertoires in COVID-19. Whole-study context: PBMCs, B-cell-depleted T cells, or T cells provided the cDNA or gDNA that made up the material.

Libraries were prepared by immunoSEQ multiplex PCR; TCRdb keeps only in-frame clonotypes and omits some of them. The sample includes approximately 220,000 clones, approximately 90% of them seen just once. Deletions cut 4 bases from V and 8 bases from J, with 21 bases between. Germline V lookup: CDR1 LGHDT, CDR2 YNNKEL (reference sequence). This CDR3 has 16 amino acids. This receptor was identified in a man in his forties with acute or convalescent COVID-19. What was sequenced was peripheral blood. V gene TRBV3-1 (or the pseudogene TRBV3-2) combines with J gene TRBJ2-1; tentative D call: TRBD2 (7 bases). CDR3 sequence reads: CASSPQGGVLVHEQFF. CDR3 bases: TGTGCCAGCAGCCCTCAAGGGGGGGTCCTAGTACATGAGCAGTTCTTC.